This TCR beta chain was identified in a study of radiotherapy plus CTLA-4 blockade in lung cancer. V was pared by 6 bases and J by 0 bases, with 5 bases of the junction left unmatched. From germline, CDR1 is WSHSY and CDR2 SAAADI. The CDR3 is 14 amino acids. The table came from immunoSEQ multiplex PCR; TCRdb's copy has only in-frame clones and leaves some out. The sample has 40,000 to 45,000 clones, approximately 68% seen once. Note on this clone: The antigen is unknown.

Study-level results: Blood-borne expansion of tumor-derived TCR clones followed radiotherapy plus ipilimumab.

This sample comprised peripheral blood, obtained from a patient treated with radiotherapy plus ipilimumab. The chain employs TRBV10-2 and TRBJ2-7; 7 nucleotides match TRBD2. The source of this sequence is a human donor with non-small cell lung cancer who had stable disease on radiotherapy plus ipilimumab. The CDR3 DNA reads as TGCGCCAGCAGCTGGGACTACATCTCCTACGAGCAGTACTTC. Protein sequence: CASSWDYISYEQYF.